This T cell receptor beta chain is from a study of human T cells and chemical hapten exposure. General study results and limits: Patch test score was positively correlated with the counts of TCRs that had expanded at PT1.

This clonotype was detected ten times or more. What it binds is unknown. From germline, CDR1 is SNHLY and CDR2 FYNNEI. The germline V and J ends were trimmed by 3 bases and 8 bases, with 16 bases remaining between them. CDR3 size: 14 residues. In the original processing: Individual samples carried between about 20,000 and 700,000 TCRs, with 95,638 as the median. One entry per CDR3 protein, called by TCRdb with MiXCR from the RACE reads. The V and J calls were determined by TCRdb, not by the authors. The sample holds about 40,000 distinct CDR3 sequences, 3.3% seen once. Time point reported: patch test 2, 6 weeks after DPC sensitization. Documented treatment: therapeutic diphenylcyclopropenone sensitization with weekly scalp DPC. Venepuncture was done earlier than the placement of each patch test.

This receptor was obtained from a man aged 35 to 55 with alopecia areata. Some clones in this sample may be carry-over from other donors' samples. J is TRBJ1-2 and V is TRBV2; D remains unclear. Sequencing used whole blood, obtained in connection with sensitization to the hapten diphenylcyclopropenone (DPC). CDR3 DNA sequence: TGTGCCAGCAGTGATCATGTGGGGAGTGAGGGCTACACCTTC. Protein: CASSDHVGSEGYTF. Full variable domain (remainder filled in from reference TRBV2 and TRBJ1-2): EPEVTQTPSHQVTQMGQEVILRCVPISNHLYFYWYRQILGQKVEFLVSFYNNEISEKSEIFDDQFSVERPDGSNFTLKIRSTKLEDSAMYFCASSDHVGSEGYTFGSGTRLTVV.